This TCR beta chain was obtained from a study of T cell clones after liver transplantation. About the research overall: TCRbeta sequencing after a pre-transplant mixed lymphocyte reaction identified graft-donor-reactive clones, later tracked in post-transplant blood. Standard immunosuppression, with no induction, continued until 12-24 months after transplant.

Generated by immunoSEQ multiplex PCR, the TCRdb table keeps only in-frame clones and is missing some. The data show about 60,000 clones, with 70% to 80% seen just once and 15% held by the top ten. The material sequenced was CD4+ T cells from blood, taken before liver transplant. The sequence came from a human donor who received a liver transplant.

The CDR3 sequence is CASSLDRAGEKLFF. The CDR3 coding sequence is TGTGCCAGCAGTTTAGACAGGGCGGGGGAAAAACTGTTTTTT. V usage is TRBV28 and J usage is TRBJ1-4, with 7 bases that match TRBD1. J lost 8 bases, V lost 2 bases, and 5 bases had no gene match. The CDR3 has 14 amino acids. Per germline, CDR1 MDHEN and CDR2 SYDVKM.